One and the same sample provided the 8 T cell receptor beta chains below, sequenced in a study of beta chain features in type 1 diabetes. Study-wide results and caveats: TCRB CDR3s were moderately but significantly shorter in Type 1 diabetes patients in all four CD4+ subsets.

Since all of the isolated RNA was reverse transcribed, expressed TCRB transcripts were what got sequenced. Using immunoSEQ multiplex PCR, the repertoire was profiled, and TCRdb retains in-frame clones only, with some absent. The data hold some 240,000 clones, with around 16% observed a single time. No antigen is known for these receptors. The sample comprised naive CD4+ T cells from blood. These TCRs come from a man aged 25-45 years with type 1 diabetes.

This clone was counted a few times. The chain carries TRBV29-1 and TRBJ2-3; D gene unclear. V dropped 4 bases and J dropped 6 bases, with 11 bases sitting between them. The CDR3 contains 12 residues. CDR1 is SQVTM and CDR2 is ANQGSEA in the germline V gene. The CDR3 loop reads CSVGRSVDTQYF. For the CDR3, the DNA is TGCAGCGTTGGGCGATCGGTGGATACGCAGTATTTT.

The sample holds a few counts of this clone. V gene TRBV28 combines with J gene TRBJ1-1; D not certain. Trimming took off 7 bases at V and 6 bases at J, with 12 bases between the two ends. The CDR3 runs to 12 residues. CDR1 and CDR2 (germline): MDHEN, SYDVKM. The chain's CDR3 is CASKSWVAEAFF. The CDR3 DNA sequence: TGTGCCAGCAAAAGTTGGGTGGCTGAAGCTTTCTTT.

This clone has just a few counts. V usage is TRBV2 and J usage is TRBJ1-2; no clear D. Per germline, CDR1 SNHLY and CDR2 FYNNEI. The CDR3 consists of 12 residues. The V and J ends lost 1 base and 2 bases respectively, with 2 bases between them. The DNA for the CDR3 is TGTGCCAGCAGTGAAGTAAACTATGGCTACACCTTC. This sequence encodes CASSEVNYGYTF.

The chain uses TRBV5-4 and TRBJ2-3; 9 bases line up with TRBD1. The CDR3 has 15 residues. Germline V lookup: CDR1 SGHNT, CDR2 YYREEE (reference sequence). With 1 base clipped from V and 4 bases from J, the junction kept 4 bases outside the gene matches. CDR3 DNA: TGTGCCAGCAGCTTGCGGACAGGGGAGGCAGATACGCAGTATTTT. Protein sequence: CASSLRTGEADTQYF.

The CDR3 region is CASSLGRDTQYF. Here the CDR3 DNA reads TGCGCCAGCAGCTTGGGTCGGGATACGCAGTATTTT. This chain links TRBV5-1 with TRBJ2-3; D is unclear. The length of the CDR3 is 12 residues. From germline, CDR1 is SGHRS and CDR2 YFSETQ. Trimming left V 0 bases short and J 6 bases short, with 5 bases between. Supplemented by reference TRBV5-1 and TRBJ2-3, the full variable domain reads KAGVTQTPRYLIKTRGQQVTLSCSPISGHRSVSWYQQTPGQGLQFLFEYFSETQRNKGNFPGRFSGRQFSNSRSEMNVSTLELGDSALYLCASSLGRDTQYFGPGTRLTVL.

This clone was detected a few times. The CDR3 region is CASTFIVIEQFF. The CDR3 nucleotides are TGTGCCAGCACATTTATCGTAATTGAGCAGTTCTTC. The rearrangement uses TRBV11-2 and TRBJ2-1; no firm D call. Per germline, CDR1 SGHAT and CDR2 FQNNGV. This CDR3 region has 12 residues. V was cut by 7 bases and J by 9 bases, with 13 bases left in between. The entire variable domain, with the rest obtained from reference TRBV11-2 and TRBJ2-1, is as follows: EAGVAQSPRYKIIEKRQSVAFWCNPISGHATLYWYQQILGQGPKLLIQFQNNGVVDDSQLPKDRFSAERLKGVDSTLKIQPAKLEDSAVYLCASTFIVIEQFFGPGTRLTVL.

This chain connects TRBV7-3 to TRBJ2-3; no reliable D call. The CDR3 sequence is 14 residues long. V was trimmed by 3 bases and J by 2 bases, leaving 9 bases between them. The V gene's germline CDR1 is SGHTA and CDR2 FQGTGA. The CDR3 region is CASSFRTTTDTQYF. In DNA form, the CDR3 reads TGTGCCAGCAGCTTTAGGACGACCACAGATACGCAGTATTTT.

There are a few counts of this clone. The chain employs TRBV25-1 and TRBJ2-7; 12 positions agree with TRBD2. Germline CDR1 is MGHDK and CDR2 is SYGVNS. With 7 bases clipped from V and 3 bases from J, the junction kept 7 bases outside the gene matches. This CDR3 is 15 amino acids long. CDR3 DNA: TGTGCCAGCATCTCGGAGACTAGCGGGAGCTACGAGCAGTACTTC. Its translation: CASISETSGSYEQYF.